The clone carrying this T cell receptor (beta chain) has a handful of counts. This sample is drawn from a study of memory CD4+ T cells and cytomegalovirus serostatus. Study background: Donors were healthy Belgian adults, 9 CMV seropositive and 20 to 30 seronegative.

Single viable CD3+CD4+CD8-CD45RO+ cells were sorted as the memory CD4+ T cells. Only in-frame clones appear in the TCRdb table, and some are missing; sequencing was by immunoSEQ multiplex PCR. The sample has about 56,000 clones, 82% seen once. This clonotype was obtained from an adult in good health and CMV-seronegative. The sample consisted of memory CD4+ T cells from blood.

Here the CDR3 DNA reads TGTGCCAGCAGCCCCACCCGGACGGTGAACACTGAAGCTTTCTTT. Its protein is CASSPTRTVNTEAFF. V and J are TRBV7-9 and TRBJ1-1, with unresolved D. The length of the CDR3 is 15 residues. CDR1 is SEHNR and CDR2 is FQNEAQ in the germline V gene (reference sequence). With 5 bases removed from V and 0 bases from J, the gap between germline ends came to 13 bases.